This T cell receptor (beta chain) was documented in a study of blood T cells in healthy people across ages. Findings and caveats of the study: While age rose, TCR beta diversity per million T cells dropped in a roughly linear way. Estimated diversity, derived from one million T cells, was regarded as an underestimate. The study found more naive CD4+ cells and higher diversity in long-lived than aged donors.

Next came a second PCR, run for roughly 6 to 11 cycles, which used a sample-barcoded 5' primer along with a J-beta primer mix. TCRdb reanalysed the 5' RACE reads using MiXCR and keeps one entry per CDR3 protein. Of roughly 1,500,000 distinct CDR3 sequences detected, about 35% appear once; the ten largest clones hold 11%. Points on this clonotype: What it binds is unknown.

V was clipped by 6 bases and J by 0 bases, with 17 bases between them. The CDR3 has 16 amino acids. From germline, CDR1 is MNHEY and CDR2 SMNVEV (reference sequence). This sequence joins TRBV27 and TRBJ1-2; D is perhaps TRBD1 (5 bases). The sample was blood. The source is a woman aged 25 to 39 in good health. CDR3 sequence reads: CASRLGGDFANYGYTF. DNA of the CDR3: TGTGCCAGCAGACTAGGTGGGGACTTTGCTAACTATGGCTACACCTTC.